The 27 T cell receptor beta chains given below trace back to one sample, sequenced in a study of blood T cell repertoires in COVID-19. Repertoires were generated with immunoSEQ multiplex PCR, while TCRdb's copy carries only in-frame clones and drops some. Among 55,000 to 90,000 clones listed, around 92% were seen once. Sequencing was performed on peripheral blood. The receptors shown here come from a human donor with active COVID-19. The donor label of this sample is uncertain.

The chain combines TRBV18 with TRBJ2-7; TRBD1 aligns across 10 bases. Germline V gives CDR1 KGHSH, CDR2 LQKENI. The CDR3 has 14 amino acids. Trimming cost V 4 bases and J 2 bases; bases outside gene matches: 2. CDR3 sequence: CASSHGTGAYEQYF. The CDR3 region has the DNA TGTGCCAGCTCACATGGGACAGGGGCCTACGAGCAGTACTTC.

The chain carries TRBV6-5 and TRBJ1-3; D unclear. The V end lost 4 bases, the J end lost 4 bases, and 14 bases lay between the germline ends. Germline CDR1 MNHEY, CDR2 SVGAGI. This CDR3 region has 15 residues. Here the CDR3 reads CASSLSRETGNTIYF. The CDR3 region has the DNA TGTGCCAGCAGTTTGTCGCGGGAAACGGGAAACACCATATATTTT.

CDR3 residues: CASSFSGQGQETQYF. In DNA, the CDR3 is TGTGCCAGCAGCTTCTCCGGACAGGGCCAAGAGACCCAGTACTTC. V usage is TRBV28 and J usage is TRBJ2-5; 8 nucleotides line up with TRBD1. The germline CDR1 and CDR2 sequences are MDHEN and SYDVKM. V lost 6 bases to trimming and J lost 1 base; unmatched junction nucleotides: 7. CDR3 length equals 15 residues.

The chain combines TRBV9 with TRBJ2-7; TRBD2 matches at 9 bases. CDR1 and CDR2 (germline): SGDLS, YYNGEE. The CDR3 is 17 amino acids. With V trimmed by 3 bases and J by 5 bases, 15 bases remained unmatched. CDR3 nucleotide sequence: TGTGCCAGCAGCGATTACAAAGGAATAGCGGGAGTGGACGAGCAGTACTTC. Its translation is CASSDYKGIAGVDEQYF.

DNA for the CDR3: TGTGCCAGCAGCCAGGCTCGAGAAGCTTTCTTT. It codes for CASSQAREAFF. This chain joins TRBV4-2 and TRBJ1-1; no clear D gene. This CDR3 has 11 amino acids. Germline V gene sequence: CDR1 LGHNA, CDR2 YNFKEQ. The V end lost 3 bases, the J end lost 8 bases, and 7 bases lay between the germline ends.

V gene TRBV10-2 combines with J gene TRBJ2-1, with TRBD1 as a possible D gene (5 bases). Per the germline V gene, CDR1 is WSHSY and CDR2 is SAAADI. The CDR3 sequence is 14 residues long. V lost 10 bases and J 2 bases, leaving 15 bases between the germline ends. CDR3 residues: CATAGGRAYNEQFF. The DNA for the CDR3 is TGCGCCACCGCCGGTGGCAGGGCCTACAATGAGCAGTTCTTC.

A note on this clone: At one of its ends the junction is not consistent with the germline gene, which may arise from a read error. In DNA form, the CDR3 reads TGTGCCAGCAGCAGCGGACAGGGGGAGGATTCAATTATTTTT. Its translation: CASSSGQGEDSIIF. J is TRBJ1-4 and V is TRBV5-4; TRBD1 matches 10 bases. The CDR3 covers 14 residues. CDR1 and CDR2 (germline): SGHNT, YYREEE (reference sequence).

The rearrangement joins TRBV7-2 to TRBJ2-7, with D unresolved. The V gene lost 5 bases and the J gene lost 3 bases, with 8 bases spanning the gap. Germline CDR1 SGHTA, CDR2 FQGNSA. CDR3 length equals 12 residues. The CDR3 spells CASSRGFYEQYF. CDR3 bases: TGTGCCAGCAGCCGAGGTTTCTACGAGCAGTACTTC.

CDR3 region: CASSPQGAGGYTF. CDR3 bases: TGTGCCAGCAGCCCACAGGGGGCGGGCGGCTACACCTTC. The V call is TRBV3-1 (or the pseudogene TRBV3-2), the J call TRBJ1-2; 9 nucleotides line up with TRBD1. In germline, CDR1 is LGHDT, CDR2 YNNKEL (reference sequence). V was clipped by 4 bases and J by 8 bases; unmatched bases: 5. CDR3 size: 13 residues.

This rearrangement joins TRBV5-5 to TRBJ2-1, with D possibly being TRBD2 (6 bases). The V end was cut by 4 bases, the J end by 6 bases, with 11 bases between. CDR1 SGHKS and CDR2 YYEKEE come from the germline V gene (reference sequence). The length of the CDR3 is 13 residues. The CDR3 region has the DNA TGTGCCAGCAGCCTCGGGGACTCCAATGAGCAGTTCTTC. As protein: CASSLGDSNEQFF.

The genes are TRBV7-2 and TRBJ2-7; TRBD2 aligns across 12 bases. Germline V gene lookup returns CDR1 SGHTA and CDR2 FQGNSA. The CDR3 covers 18 residues. V dropped 4 bases and J dropped 3; count of bases not matched to a gene: 13. The CDR3 sequence: CASSYRLAGAVEIYEQYF. For the CDR3, the DNA is TGTGCCAGCAGCTATAGACTAGCGGGAGCTGTGGAAATCTACGAGCAGTACTTC. Drawing the rest from reference TRBV7-2 and TRBJ2-7, the complete variable domain is GAGVSQSPSNKVTEKGKDVELRCDPISGHTALYWYRQSLGQGLEFLIYFQGNSAPDKSGLPSDRFSAERTGGSVSTLTIQRTQQEDSAVYLCASSYRLAGAVEIYEQYFGPGTRLTVT.

The chain uses TRBV19 and TRBJ1-5; D unclear. The CDR3 length is 14 residues. V was clipped by 7 bases and J by 10 bases, with 20 bases between them. Germline V CDR1 and CDR2: LNHDA, SQIVND (reference sequence). The CDR3 sequence: CASTLQSGNSPQHF. CDR3 coding DNA: TGTGCCAGTACCCTTCAGAGCGGTAACAGTCCCCAGCATTTT. Full variable domain (rest looked up from reference TRBV19 and TRBJ1-5): DGGITQSPKYLFRKEGQNVTLSCEQNLNHDAMYWYRQDPGQGLRLIYYSQIVNDFQKGDIAEGYSVSREKKESFPLTVTSAQKNPTAFYLCASTLQSGNSPQHFGDGTRLSIL.

This clone appeared a few times. The rearrangement uses TRBV11-2 and TRBJ2-3, with 8 bases that match TRBD1. The junction had 13 bases not matched to a gene; V was cut back by 5 bases and J by 6 bases. CDR3 length: 16 residues. Germline V lookup: CDR1 SGHAT, CDR2 FQNNGV. The CDR3 loop reads CASSIGGWTGRDTQYF. The CDR3 DNA follows: TGTGCCAGCAGCATCGGGGGATGGACAGGGCGGGATACGCAGTATTTT.

V is TRBV19 and J is TRBJ1-2; no reliable D call. Germline V gives CDR1 LNHDA, CDR2 SQIVND (reference sequence). V was pared by 6 bases and J by 4 bases, with 12 bases between. The CDR3 covers 13 residues. The CDR3 DNA follows: TGTGCCAGTAGCCGCGGAGGCTCCTATGGCTACACCTTC. It is translated as CASSRGGSYGYTF.

The chain combines TRBV6-4 with TRBJ2-5; tentatively, D is TRBD2 (5 bases). Trimming cost V 3 bases and J 1 base, with 12 bases left between them. CDR1 and CDR2 from the germline V gene are MRHNA and SNTAGT. This CDR3 has 15 amino acids. CDR3 nucleotides: TGTGCCAGCAGTGAATCCGGGATACCCCAAGAGACCCAGTACTTC. Its protein product is CASSESGIPQETQYF.

The chain joins TRBV5-1 to TRBJ2-1; a weak D match, TRBD2 (5 bases). Trimming took 4 bases from V and 10 from J, leaving 9 bases between them. The CDR3 has 11 residues. CDR1 is SGHRS, CDR2 YFSETQ, per germline. This CDR3 is CASSEGREQFF. The CDR3 nucleotides are TGCGCCAGCAGCGAGGGTCGGGAGCAGTTCTTC.

The V and J genes are TRBV28 and TRBJ2-7; 11 nucleotides align to TRBD2. CDR1 MDHEN and CDR2 SYDVKM come from the germline V gene. V was pared by 3 bases and J by 4 bases, with 5 bases of the junction left unmatched. The CDR3 spans 15 residues. The CDR3 nucleotides are TGTGCCAGCAGTTTTGTAGCGGGAGGGGCGTACGAGCAGTACTTC. It codes for CASSFVAGGAYEQYF.

The chain combines TRBV11-3 with TRBJ2-3; 11 bases align to TRBD2. CDR1 is SGHNT and CDR2 is YENEEA in the germline V gene. The CDR3 sequence is 15 residues long. Germline trimming cut 1 base from V and 4 bases from J; bases unmatched to any gene: 1. The CDR3 DNA is TGTGCCAGCAGCTTAGTTAGCGGGAGGGCAGATACGCAGTATTTT. Amino acid sequence: CASSLVSGRADTQYF.

The rearrangement joins TRBV6-5 to TRBJ2-7; D not resolved. From germline, CDR1 is MNHEY and CDR2 SVGAGI. The CDR3 has 13 residues. The V gene lost 7 bases and the J gene lost 2 bases, with 12 bases spanning the gap. CDR3 protein: CASKKTSTYEQYF. The CDR3 DNA is TGTGCCAGCAAAAAAACCTCTACCTACGAGCAGTACTTC.

The gene calls are TRBV20-1 and TRBJ2-3; 13 nucleotides match TRBD2. This CDR3 region has 18 residues. Germline assignment: CDR1 DFQATT and CDR2 SNEGSKA (reference sequence). V trimming: 3 bases; J trimming: 5 bases; junction bases outside the gene matches: 14. The CDR3 coding sequence is TGCAGTGCTAGTGGGACTAGCGGGATCCAAACCTGGGGAGATACGCAGTATTTT. Translated, it gives CSASGTSGIQTWGDTQYF.

The CDR3 loop reads CASSSTAGGYTDTQYF. The CDR3 coding sequence is TGTGCCAGCAGCTCCACAGCGGGAGGGTACACAGATACGCAGTATTTT. The rearrangement joins TRBV3-1 (or the pseudogene TRBV3-2) to TRBJ2-3, with 10 positions matching TRBD2. The CDR3 is made up of 16 amino acids. V dropped 5 bases and J dropped 2; count of bases not matched to a gene: 7. The germline gives CDR1 LGHDT, CDR2 YNNKEL (reference sequence).

CDR3 region: CASSPSLAGADEQYF. For the CDR3, the DNA is TGTGCCAGCTCACCATCTCTAGCGGGAGCCGACGAGCAGTACTTC. The chain has TRBV18 and TRBJ2-7; TRBD2 matches at 10 bases. CDR3 length: 15 residues. Germline values: CDR1 KGHSH, CDR2 LQKENI. Unmatched junction bases numbered 6, after V lost 2 bases and J lost 5 bases.

The chain employs TRBV7-8 and TRBJ2-2; D is possibly TRBD2 (5 bases). Trimming left V 4 bases short and J 4 bases short, with 10 bases between. CDR3 size: 14 residues. Per germline, CDR1 SGHVS and CDR2 FQNEAQ. CDR3 amino acids: CASSSGSGTGELFF. The CDR3 bases are TGTGCCAGCAGCTCCGGCAGCGGCACCGGGGAGCTGTTTTTT.

This clone was observed once. The chain is built from TRBV5-1 and TRBJ2-3; 8 positions match TRBD2. The CDR3 is 16 residues long. Germline CDR1 is SGHRS and CDR2 is YFSETQ. Trimming took 4 bases from V and 2 from J; bases not matched to a gene: 9. This CDR3 reads CASSTEGRGDTDTQYF. In DNA, the CDR3 is TGCGCCAGCAGCACCGAGGGGCGGGGGGACACAGATACGCAGTATTTT. Combining the CDR3 with reference TRBV5-1 and TRBJ2-3 gives the whole variable domain KAGVTQTPRYLIKTRGQQVTLSCSPISGHRSVSWYQQTPGQGLQFLFEYFSETQRNKGNFPGRFSGRQFSNSRSEMNVSTLELGDSALYLCASSTEGRGDTDTQYFGPGTRLTVL.

The rearrangement links TRBV18 to TRBJ1-2; TRBD1 matches at 8 bases. CDR1 KGHSH and CDR2 LQKENI come from the germline V gene. The trim removed 0 bases at V and 4 bases at J, leaving 10 bases unmatched. The CDR3 spans 17 residues. CDR3 DNA sequence: TGTGCCAGCTCACCACCCTTTCAGGACAGGGATGTCTATGGCTACACCTTC. Translated: CASSPPFQDRDVYGYTF.

This clone was detected once. This rearrangement joins TRBV6-4 to TRBJ1-5; no definite D call. V lost 2 bases, J lost 2 bases, and 13 bases lay in between. From germline, CDR1 is MRHNA and CDR2 SNTAGT. The CDR3 has 16 amino acids. Here the CDR3 DNA reads TGTGCCAGCAGTGACGTCGCCGTCGGGGGCAATCAGCCCCAGCATTTT. Protein sequence: CASSDVAVGGNQPQHF.

V is TRBV11-3 and J is TRBJ2-7; 7 bases map to TRBD2. The V and J ends lost 6 bases and 6 bases, in that order; junction bases with no gene match: 14. Germline V lookup: CDR1 SGHNT, CDR2 YENEEA. This CDR3 is built from 15 residues. CDR3 amino acids: CASSPGGRLSGEQYF. CDR3 in DNA: TGTGCCAGCAGTCCCGGGGGGAGGCTTTCTGGCGAGCAGTACTTC. The full variable domain, its missing parts supplied by reference TRBV11-3 and TRBJ2-7, is EAGVVQSPRYKIIEKKQPVAFWCNPISGHNTLYWYLQNLGQGPELLIRYENEEAVDDSQLPKDRFSAERLKGVDSTLKIQPAELGDSAVYLCASSPGGRLSGEQYFGPGTRLTVT.